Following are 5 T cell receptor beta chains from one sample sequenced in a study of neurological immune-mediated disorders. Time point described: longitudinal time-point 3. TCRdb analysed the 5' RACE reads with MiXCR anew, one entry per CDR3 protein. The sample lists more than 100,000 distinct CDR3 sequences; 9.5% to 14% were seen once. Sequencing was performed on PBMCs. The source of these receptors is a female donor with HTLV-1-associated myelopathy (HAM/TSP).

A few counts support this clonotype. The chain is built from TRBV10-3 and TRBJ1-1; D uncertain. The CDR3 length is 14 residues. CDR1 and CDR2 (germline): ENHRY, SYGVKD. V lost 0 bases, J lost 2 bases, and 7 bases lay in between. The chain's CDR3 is CAISESAGNTEAFF. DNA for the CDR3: TGTGCCATCAGTGAGTCAGCGGGAAACACTGAAGCTTTCTTT.

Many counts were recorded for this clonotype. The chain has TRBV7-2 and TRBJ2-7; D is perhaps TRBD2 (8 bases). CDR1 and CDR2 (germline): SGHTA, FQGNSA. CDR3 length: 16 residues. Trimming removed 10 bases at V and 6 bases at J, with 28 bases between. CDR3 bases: TGTGCCACCACGCCTCCTAGGGGGCGGGGGGTGGGCGAGCAGTACTTC. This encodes CATTPPRGRGVGEQYF.

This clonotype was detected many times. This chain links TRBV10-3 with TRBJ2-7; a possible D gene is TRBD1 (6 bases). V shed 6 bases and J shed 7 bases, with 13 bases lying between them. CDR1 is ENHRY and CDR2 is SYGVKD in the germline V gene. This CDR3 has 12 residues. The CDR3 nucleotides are TGTGCCATCAGGAAGGACAGCGATGAGCAGTACTTC. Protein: CAIRKDSDEQYF.

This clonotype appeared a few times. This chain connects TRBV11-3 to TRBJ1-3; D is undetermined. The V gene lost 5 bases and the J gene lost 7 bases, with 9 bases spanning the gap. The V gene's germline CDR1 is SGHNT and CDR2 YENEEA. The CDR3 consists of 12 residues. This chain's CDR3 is CASSLPDNTIYF. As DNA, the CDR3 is TGTGCCAGCAGCCTACCAGACAACACCATATATTTT.

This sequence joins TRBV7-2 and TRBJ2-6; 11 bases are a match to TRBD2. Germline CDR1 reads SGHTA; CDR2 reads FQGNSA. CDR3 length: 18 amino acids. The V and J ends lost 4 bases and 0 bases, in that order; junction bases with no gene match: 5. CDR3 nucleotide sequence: TGTGCCAGCAGCTGGCTAGCGGGGGGATTCTCTGGGGCCAACGTCCTGACTTTC. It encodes CASSWLAGGFSGANVLTF.